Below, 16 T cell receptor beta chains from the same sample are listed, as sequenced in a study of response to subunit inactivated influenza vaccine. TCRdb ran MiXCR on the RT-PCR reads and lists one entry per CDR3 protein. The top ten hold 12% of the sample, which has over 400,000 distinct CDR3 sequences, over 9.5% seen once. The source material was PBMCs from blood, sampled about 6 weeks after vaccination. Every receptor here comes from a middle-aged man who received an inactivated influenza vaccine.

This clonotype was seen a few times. The CDR3 bases are TGTGCCATCAGTGGACAGCTTGGCTACACCTTC. Residues: CAISGQLGYTF. This rearrangement joins TRBV10-3 to TRBJ1-2, with a weak D call TRBD1 (5 bases). Deletions cut 4 bases from V and 7 bases from J, with 7 bases between. Germline CDR1 and CDR2: ENHRY and SYGVKD. The CDR3 runs to 11 residues.

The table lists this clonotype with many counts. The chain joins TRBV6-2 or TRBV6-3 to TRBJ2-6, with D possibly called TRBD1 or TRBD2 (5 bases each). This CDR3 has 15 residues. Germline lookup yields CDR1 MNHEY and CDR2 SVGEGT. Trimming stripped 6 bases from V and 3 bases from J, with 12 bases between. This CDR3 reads CASRPQGDGANVLTF. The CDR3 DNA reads TGTGCCAGCAGGCCCCAGGGAGATGGGGCCAACGTCCTGACTTTC.

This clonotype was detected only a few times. The CDR3 nucleotides read TGTGCCAGCAGCCTAATTACGGCTTCCTACGAGCAGTACTTC. Its protein is CASSLITASYEQYF. The genes are TRBV12-3 or TRBV12-4 and TRBJ2-7, with unresolved D. This CDR3 has 14 amino acids. The germline V and J ends were trimmed by 6 bases and 1 base, with 13 bases remaining between them.

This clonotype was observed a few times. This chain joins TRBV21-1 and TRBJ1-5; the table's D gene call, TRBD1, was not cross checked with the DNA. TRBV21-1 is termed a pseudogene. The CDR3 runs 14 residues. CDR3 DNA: TGTGCCAGCAGCCACAGGGTAGGCAATCAGCCCCAGCATTTT. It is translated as CASSHRVGNQPQHF.

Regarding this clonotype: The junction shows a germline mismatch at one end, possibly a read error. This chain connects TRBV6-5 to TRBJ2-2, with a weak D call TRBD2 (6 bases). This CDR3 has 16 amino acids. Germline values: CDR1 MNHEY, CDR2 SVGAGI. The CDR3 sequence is CASSYSGTLNTGDLFF. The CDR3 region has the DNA TGTGCCAGCAGTTACTCAGGGACTTTGAACACCGGGGATCTGTTTTTT.

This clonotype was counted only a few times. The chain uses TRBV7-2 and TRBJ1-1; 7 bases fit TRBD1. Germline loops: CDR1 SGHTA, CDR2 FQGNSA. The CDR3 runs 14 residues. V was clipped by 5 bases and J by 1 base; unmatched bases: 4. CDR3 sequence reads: CASSRRTGNTEAFF. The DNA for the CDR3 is TGTGCCAGCAGCCGGAGGACAGGGAACACTGAAGCTTTCTTT.

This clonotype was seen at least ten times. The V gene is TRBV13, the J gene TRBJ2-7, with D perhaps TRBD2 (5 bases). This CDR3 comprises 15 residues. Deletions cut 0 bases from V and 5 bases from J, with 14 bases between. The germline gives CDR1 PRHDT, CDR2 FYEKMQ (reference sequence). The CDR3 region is CASSLGGGSIDEQYF. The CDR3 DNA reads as TGTGCCAGCAGCTTAGGAGGTGGGAGTATTGACGAGCAGTACTTC.

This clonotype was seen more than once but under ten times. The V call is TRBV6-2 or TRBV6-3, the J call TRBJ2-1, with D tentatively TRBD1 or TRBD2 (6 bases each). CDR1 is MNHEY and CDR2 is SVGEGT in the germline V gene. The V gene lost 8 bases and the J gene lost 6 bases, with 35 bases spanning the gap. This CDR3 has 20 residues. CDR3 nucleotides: TGTGCCAGCCATTTGAGACAGGCCGGGGTCTTGCGGGACCAAGGCAATGAGCAGTTCTTC. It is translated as CASHLRQAGVLRDQGNEQFF.

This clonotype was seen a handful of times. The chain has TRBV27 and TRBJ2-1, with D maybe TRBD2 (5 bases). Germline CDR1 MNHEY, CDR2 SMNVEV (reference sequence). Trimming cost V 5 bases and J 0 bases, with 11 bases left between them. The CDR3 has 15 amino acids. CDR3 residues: CASSPAVNSYNEQFF. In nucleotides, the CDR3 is TGTGCCAGCAGTCCAGCGGTGAACTCCTACAATGAGCAGTTCTTC.

CDR3 in amino acids: CASSSPSFRSGNTIYF. The CDR3 region has the DNA TGTGCCAGCAGTTCCCCATCGTTCCGCTCTGGAAACACCATATATTTT. V is TRBV12-3 or TRBV12-4 and J is TRBJ1-3; the D is unclear. Trimming stripped 4 bases from V and 0 bases from J, with 13 bases between. The CDR3 length is 16 residues.

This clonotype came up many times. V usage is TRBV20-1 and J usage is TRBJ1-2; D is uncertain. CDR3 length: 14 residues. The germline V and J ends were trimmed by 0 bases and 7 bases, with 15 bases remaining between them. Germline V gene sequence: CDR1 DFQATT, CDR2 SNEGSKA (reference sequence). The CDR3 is CSARDRSVMAGYTF. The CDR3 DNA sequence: TGCAGTGCTAGAGATAGATCCGTAATGGCTGGCTACACCTTC.

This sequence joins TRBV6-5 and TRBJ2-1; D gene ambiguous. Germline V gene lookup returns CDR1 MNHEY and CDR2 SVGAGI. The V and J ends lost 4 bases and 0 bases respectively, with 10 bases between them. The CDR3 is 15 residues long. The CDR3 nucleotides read TGTGCCAGCAGTTCACTGGCGGCCTCCTACAATGAGCAGTTCTTC. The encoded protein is CASSSLAASYNEQFF.

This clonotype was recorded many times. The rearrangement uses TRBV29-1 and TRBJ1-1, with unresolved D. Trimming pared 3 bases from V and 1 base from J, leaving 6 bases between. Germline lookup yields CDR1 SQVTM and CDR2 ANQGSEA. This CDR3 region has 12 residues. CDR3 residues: CSVDPGNTEAFF. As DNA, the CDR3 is TGCAGCGTTGATCCCGGGAACACTGAAGCTTTCTTT.

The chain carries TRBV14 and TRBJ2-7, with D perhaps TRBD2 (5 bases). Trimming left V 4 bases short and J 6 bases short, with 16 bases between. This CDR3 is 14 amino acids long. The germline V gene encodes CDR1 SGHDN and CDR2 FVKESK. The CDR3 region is CASSRDLGGGEQYF. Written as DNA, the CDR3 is TGTGCCAGCAGCCGTGACTTAGGAGGCGGCGAGCAGTACTTC.

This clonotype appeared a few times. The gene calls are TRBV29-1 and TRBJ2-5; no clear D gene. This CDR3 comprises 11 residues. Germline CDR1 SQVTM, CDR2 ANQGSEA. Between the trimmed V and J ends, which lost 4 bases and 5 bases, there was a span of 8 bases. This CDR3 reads CSVGEGETQYF. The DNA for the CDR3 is TGCAGCGTTGGAGAAGGGGAGACCCAGTACTTC.

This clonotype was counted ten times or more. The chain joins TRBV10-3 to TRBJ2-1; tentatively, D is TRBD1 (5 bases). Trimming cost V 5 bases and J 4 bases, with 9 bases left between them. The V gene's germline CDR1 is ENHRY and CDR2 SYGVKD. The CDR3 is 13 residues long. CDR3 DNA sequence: TGTGCCATCAGTTCGACAGCATACAATGAGCAGTTCTTC. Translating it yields CAISSTAYNEQFF.